Listed below are T cell receptor beta chains from one sample, sequenced in a study of OX40 agonist ivuxolimab in advanced cancers. The method was immunoSEQ multiplex PCR; TCRdb's version includes in-frame clones alone and lacks a portion of them. This sample has fewer than 75,000 clones; approximately 80% occur once, and the top ten carry approximately 8%. The source material was CD4+ or CD8+ T cells sorted from blood, sampled in a trial of the OX40 agonist ivuxolimab. Receptor source: an adult with an advanced solid tumor such as melanoma, head and neck, liver or kidney cancer. The CDR3 runs from the conserved cysteine through the conserved F or W. Each record gives: D gene, clone size, V gene, J gene, CDR3 protein, CDR3 DNA. A D gene is named only where the DNA matches it firmly. Where a row states a size, it is once, few, many or the class of an expanded clone; other rows omit it.

.,.,TRBV7-9,TRBJ1-6,CASSLGSGVYNSPLHF,TGTGCCAGCAGCTTAGGTTCGGGGGTCTATAATTCACCCCTCCACTTT
TRBD1,.,TRBV7-2,TRBJ1-4,CASSLQGQPGGEKLFF,TGTGCCAGCAGCTTACAGGGACAGCCAGGGGGTGAAAAACTGTTTTTT
TRBD1,.,TRBV10-2,TRBJ1-4,CASRGQGYNEKLFF,TGCGCCAGCAGGGGACAGGGGTATAATGAAAAACTGTTTTTT
TRBD1,once,TRBV4-3,TRBJ2-2,CASSQDRLGGRGELFF,TGCGCCAGCAGCCAAGATCGGCTAGGGGGCCGCGGGGAGCTGTTTTTT
.,.,TRBV13,TRBJ2-3,CASSLRGDTQYF,TGTGCCAGCAGCTTGAGGGGAGATACGCAGTATTTT
.,.,TRBV4-2,TRBJ1-1,CASSHGQWTEAFF,TGTGCCAGCAGCCACGGGCAGTGGACTGAAGCTTTCTTT
TRBD2,.,TRBV7-8,TRBJ2-3,CASSIGIAGEFGSTDTQYF,TGTGCCAGCAGCATCGGGATAGCGGGAGAATTTGGTAGCACAGATACGCAGTATTTT
.,.,TRBV27,TRBJ2-7,CASSLFFQGMGEQYF,TGTGCCAGCAGTTTATTTTTCCAGGGGATGGGGGAGCAGTACTTC
.,.,TRBV7-7,TRBJ2-5,CASSLVGGGSWETQYF,TGTGCCAGCAGCTTAGTAGGTGGAGGGTCGTGGGAGACCCAGTACTTC
.,.,TRBV27,TRBJ2-6,CASSPRTGTHSGANVLTF,TGTGCCAGCAGTCCCCGGACTGGAACCCACTCTGGGGCCAACGTCCTGACTTTC
.,.,TRBV4-2,TRBJ1-3,CASSQEQGSGNTIYF,TGTGCCAGCAGCCAAGAACAGGGCTCTGGAAACACCATATATTTT
TRBD1,.,TRBV30,TRBJ1-4,CAWSGYDRVYNEKLFF,TGTGCCTGGAGTGGTTACGACAGGGTTTATAATGAAAAACTGTTTTTT
TRBD2,few,TRBV7-2,TRBJ2-2,CASSLVSGRAGLELFF,TGTGCCAGCAGCTTAGTCAGCGGGAGGGCCGGTTTGGAGCTGTTTTTT
.,once,TRBV7-9,TRBJ2-5,CASSWVETQYF,TGTGCCAGCAGTTGGGTGGAGACCCAGTACTTC
.,.,TRBV19,TRBJ1-1,CASSMEPYLLNTEAFF,TGTGCCAGTAGTATGGAGCCCTACCTGCTGAACACTGAAGCTTTCTTT
.,.,TRBV2,TRBJ1-4,CASSVRGAYNEKLFF,TGTGCCAGCAGTGTGAGGGGGGCCTATAATGAAAAACTGTTTTTT
.,.,TRBV9,TRBJ1-5,CASREVSNQPQHF,TGTGCCAGCAGGGAGGTTAGCAATCAGCCCCAGCATTTT
.,few,TRBV28,TRBJ2-5,CASSSDRLETQYF,TGTGCCAGCAGTTCGGACAGACTAGAGACCCAGTACTTC
TRBD2,.,TRBV27,TRBJ2-7,CASSLTPAGTYEQYF,TGTGCCAGCAGTCTAACCCCAGCGGGGACCTACGAGCAGTACTTC
.,.,TRBV7-2,TRBJ1-3,CASSPGGSISGNTIYF,TGTGCCAGCAGCCCTGGGGGATCCATCTCTGGAAACACCATATATTTT
TRBD1,.,TRBV10-3,TRBJ1-2,CAIRGTGVRLGYTF,TGTGCCATCAGGGGGACAGGGGTGAGGCTCGGCTACACCTTC
.,.,TRBV5-1,TRBJ1-6,CASSPTLGGPSSLRSSPLHF,TGCGCCAGCAGCCCCACCCTCGGGGGACCCTCCAGCCTCAGGAGTTCACCCCTCCACTTT
TRBD2,.,TRBV7-8,TRBJ2-3,CASSPREGLGDTQYF,TGTGCCAGCAGCCCGCGGGAGGGCCTCGGGGATACGCAGTATTTT
.,.,TRBV7-2,TRBJ1-2,CASSLARYGYTF,TGTGCCAGCAGCTTAGCCCGGTATGGCTACACCTTC
TRBD1,.,TRBV5-4,TRBJ2-3,CASSLRDRVKDTQYF,TGTGCCAGCAGCTTGAGGGACAGGGTAAAAGATACGCAGTATTTT
.,.,TRBV5-1,TRBJ2-1,CASSREGSSYNEQFF,TGCGCCAGCAGCCGCGAGGGGAGCTCCTACAATGAGCAGTTCTTC
.,.,TRBV27,TRBJ1-5,CASRRTANQPQHF,TGTGCCAGCAGGCGGACAGCAAATCAGCCCCAGCATTTT
TRBD1,once,TRBV19,TRBJ2-5,CASSAGGQGQETQYF,TGTGCCAGTTCGGCAGGCGGACAGGGGCAAGAGACCCAGTACTTC
TRBD1,.,TRBV4-2,TRBJ1-5,CASSRGSRGRTDFSNQPQHF,TGTGCCAGCAGCCGCGGAAGCAGGGGGCGTACTGATTTTAGCAATCAGCCCCAGCATTTT
.,.,TRBV7-3,TRBJ2-3,CASSLIPVTDTQYF,TGTGCCAGCAGCTTAATTCCAGTCACAGATACGCAGTATTTT
.,.,TRBV19,TRBJ1-6,CASRMTDRNYNSPLHF,TGTGCCAGTAGGATGACCGACAGGAACTATAATTCACCCCTCCACTTT
.,.,TRBV7-6,TRBJ2-5,CASSLATQETQYF,TGTGCCAGCAGCTTAGCGACCCAAGAGACCCAGTACTTC
.,once,TRBV29-1,TRBJ2-5,CSVRWSETQYF,TGCAGCGTTCGGTGGTCAGAGACCCAGTACTTC
.,.,TRBV29-1,TRBJ2-7,CSVEEGGQYF,TGCAGCGTTGAAGAGGGGGGGCAGTACTTC